The text below deals with one T cell receptor beta chain. Its antigen is still unknown. This CDR3 contains 10 residues. Deletions cut 4 bases from V and 7 bases from J, with 6 bases between. In germline, CDR1 is DFQATT, CDR2 SNEGSKA (reference sequence). The donors were members of the approximately 130-subject validation cohort (separate from the approximately 650-subject first cohort). These data are taken from a study of cytomegalovirus exposure and HLA in healthy donors. Whole-study findings and limits: Confirmation in vitro established that a few CMV-associated chains were specific for CMV antigens. Reports credit the classifier with highly specific, highly sensitive diagnosis of cytomegalovirus status. The study recorded 164 TCR beta chains that were cytomegalovirus-associated.

TCRdb's copy holds only in-frame clones and misses some; the assay was immunoSEQ multiplex PCR. Of fewer than 250,000 clones listed, roughly 87% are singletons. This receptor was taken from a woman aged 18 to 35 in good health and CMV-seropositive. The source material was PBMCs. This chain connects TRBV20-1 to TRBJ2-3; D not certain. The CDR3 sequence is CSAIFHTQYF. The CDR3 DNA reads TGCAGTGCTATCTTTCATACGCAGTATTTT.